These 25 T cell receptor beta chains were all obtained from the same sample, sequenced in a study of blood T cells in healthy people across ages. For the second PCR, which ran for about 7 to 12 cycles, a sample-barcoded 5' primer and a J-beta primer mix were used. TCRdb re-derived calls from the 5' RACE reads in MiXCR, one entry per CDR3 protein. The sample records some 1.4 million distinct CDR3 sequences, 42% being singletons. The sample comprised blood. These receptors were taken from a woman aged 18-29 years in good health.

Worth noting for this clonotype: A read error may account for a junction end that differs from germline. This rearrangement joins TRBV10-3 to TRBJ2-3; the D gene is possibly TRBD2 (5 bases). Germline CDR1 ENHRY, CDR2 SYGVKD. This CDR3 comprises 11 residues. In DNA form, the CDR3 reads TGTGCCATCCTAGTGGGAGATATGCAGTATTTT. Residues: CAILVGDMQYF.

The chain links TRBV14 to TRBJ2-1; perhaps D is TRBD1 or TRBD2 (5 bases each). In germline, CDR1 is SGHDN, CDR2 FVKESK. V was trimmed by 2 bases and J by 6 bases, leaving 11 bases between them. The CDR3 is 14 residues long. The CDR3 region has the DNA TGTGCCAGCAGCCAATTATGGGGGAGCAATGAGCAGTTCTTC. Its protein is CASSQLWGSNEQFF.

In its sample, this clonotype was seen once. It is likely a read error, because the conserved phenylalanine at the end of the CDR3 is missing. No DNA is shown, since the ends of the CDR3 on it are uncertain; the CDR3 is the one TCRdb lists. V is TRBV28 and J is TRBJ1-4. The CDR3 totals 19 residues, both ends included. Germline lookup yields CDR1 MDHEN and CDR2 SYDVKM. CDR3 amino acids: CASSLRGEDLNKVLSTQTA.

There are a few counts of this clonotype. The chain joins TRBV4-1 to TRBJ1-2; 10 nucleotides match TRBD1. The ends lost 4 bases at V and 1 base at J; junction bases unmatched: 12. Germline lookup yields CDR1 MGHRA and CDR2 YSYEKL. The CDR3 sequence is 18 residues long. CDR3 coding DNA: TGCGCCAGCAGCCGGCACCCGGGACAGGGGATATATAACTATGGCTACACCTTC. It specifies CASSRHPGQGIYNYGYTF.

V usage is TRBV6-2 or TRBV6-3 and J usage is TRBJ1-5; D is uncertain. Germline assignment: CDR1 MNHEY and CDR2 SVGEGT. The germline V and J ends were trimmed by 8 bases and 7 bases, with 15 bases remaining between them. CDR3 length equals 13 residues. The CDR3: CASQPHTGQPQHF. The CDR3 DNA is TGTGCCAGCCAGCCCCACACCGGCCAGCCCCAGCATTTT.

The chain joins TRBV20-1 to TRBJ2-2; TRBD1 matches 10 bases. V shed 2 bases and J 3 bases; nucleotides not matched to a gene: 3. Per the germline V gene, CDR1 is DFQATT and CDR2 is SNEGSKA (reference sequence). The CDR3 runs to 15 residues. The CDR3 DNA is TGCAGTGCTAGAAGACAGGGGGCGGACACCGGGGAGCTGTTTTTT. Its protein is CSARRQGADTGELFF.

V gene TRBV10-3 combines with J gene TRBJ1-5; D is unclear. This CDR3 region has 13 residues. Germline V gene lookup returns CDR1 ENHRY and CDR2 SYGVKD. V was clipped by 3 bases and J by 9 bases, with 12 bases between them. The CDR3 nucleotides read TGTGCCATCAGTGACGAGGGAGTCGGGCCCCAGCATTTT. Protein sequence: CAISDEGVGPQHF.

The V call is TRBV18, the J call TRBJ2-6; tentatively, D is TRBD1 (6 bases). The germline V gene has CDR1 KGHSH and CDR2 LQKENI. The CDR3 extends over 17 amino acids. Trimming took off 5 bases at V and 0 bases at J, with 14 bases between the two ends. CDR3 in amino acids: CASSGTISPSGANVLTF. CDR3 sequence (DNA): TGTGCCAGCTCAGGGACAATCTCCCCCTCTGGGGCCAACGTCCTGACTTTC. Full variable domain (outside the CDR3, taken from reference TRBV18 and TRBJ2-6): NAGVMQNPRHLVRRRGQEARLRCSPMKGHSHVYWYRQLPEEGLKFMVYLQKENIIDESGMPKERFSAEFPKEGPSILRIQQVVRGDSAAYFCASSGTISPSGANVLTFGAGSRLTVL.

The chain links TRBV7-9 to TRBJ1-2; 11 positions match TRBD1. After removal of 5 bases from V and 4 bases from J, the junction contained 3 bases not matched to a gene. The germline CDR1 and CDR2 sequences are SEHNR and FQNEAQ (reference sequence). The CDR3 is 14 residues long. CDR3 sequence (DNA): TGTGCCAGCAGCAGGACAGGGGGCAGCTATGGCTACACCTTC. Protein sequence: CASSRTGGSYGYTF.

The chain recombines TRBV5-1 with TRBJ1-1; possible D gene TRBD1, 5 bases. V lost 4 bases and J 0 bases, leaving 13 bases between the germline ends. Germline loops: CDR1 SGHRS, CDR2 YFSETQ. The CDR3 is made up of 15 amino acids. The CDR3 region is CASSGPTAMNTEAFF. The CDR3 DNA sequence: TGCGCCAGCAGCGGACCGACAGCCATGAACACTGAAGCTTTCTTT.

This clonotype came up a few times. CDR3 sequence reads: CASSGFADTQYF. CDR3 nucleotide sequence: TGTGCCAGCAGTGGGTTCGCGGATACGCAGTATTTT. The V call is TRBV6-1, the J call TRBJ2-3; D gene ambiguous. CDR3 length: 12 residues. The ends were cut back, 4 bases at V and 6 bases at J, with 8 bases in the middle. Germline loops: CDR1 MNHNS, CDR2 SASEGT.

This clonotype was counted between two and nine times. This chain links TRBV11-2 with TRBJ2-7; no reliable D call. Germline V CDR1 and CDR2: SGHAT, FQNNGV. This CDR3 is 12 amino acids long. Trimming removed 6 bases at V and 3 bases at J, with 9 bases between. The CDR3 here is CASSFGFYEQYF. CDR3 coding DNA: TGTGCCAGCAGTTTCGGGTTCTACGAGCAGTACTTC.

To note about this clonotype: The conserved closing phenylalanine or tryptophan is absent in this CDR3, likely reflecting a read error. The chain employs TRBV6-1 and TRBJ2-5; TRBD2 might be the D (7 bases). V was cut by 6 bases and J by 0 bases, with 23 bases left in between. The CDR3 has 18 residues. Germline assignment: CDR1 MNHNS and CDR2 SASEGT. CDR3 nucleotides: TGTGCCAGCAGCCCCGGAAGGGGGGGAACAAACTACCAAGAGACCCAGTACTTA. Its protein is CASSPGRGGTNYQETQYL.

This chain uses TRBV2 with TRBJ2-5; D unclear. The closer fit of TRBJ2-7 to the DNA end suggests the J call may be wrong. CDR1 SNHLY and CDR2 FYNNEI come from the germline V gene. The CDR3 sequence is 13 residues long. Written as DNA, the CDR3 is TGTGCCAGCAGTGAAACAACACAGCACGAGCAGTACTTC. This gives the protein CASSETTQHEQYF.

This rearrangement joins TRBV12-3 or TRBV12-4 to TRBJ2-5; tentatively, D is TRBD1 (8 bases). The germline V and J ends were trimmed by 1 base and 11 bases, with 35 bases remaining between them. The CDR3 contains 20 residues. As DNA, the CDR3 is TGTGCCAGCAGTTTAGTCACCGGACAGGGAGGGACTTACTCCTACAATGAGCAGTACTTC. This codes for CASSLVTGQGGTYSYNEQYF.

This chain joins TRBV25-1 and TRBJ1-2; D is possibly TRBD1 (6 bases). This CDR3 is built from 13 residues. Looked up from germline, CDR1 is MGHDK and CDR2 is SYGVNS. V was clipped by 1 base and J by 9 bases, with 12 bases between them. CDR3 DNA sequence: TGTGCCAGCAGTGAATGGGACACCAGAAGCTACACCTTC. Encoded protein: CASSEWDTRSYTF.

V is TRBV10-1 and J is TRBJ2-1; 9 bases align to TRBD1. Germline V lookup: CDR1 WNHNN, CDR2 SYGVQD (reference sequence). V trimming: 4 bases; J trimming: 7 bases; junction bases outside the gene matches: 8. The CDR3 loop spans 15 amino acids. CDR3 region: CASSGGTGFGNEQFF. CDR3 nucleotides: TGCGCCAGCAGTGGGGGGACAGGGTTTGGGAATGAGCAGTTCTTC.

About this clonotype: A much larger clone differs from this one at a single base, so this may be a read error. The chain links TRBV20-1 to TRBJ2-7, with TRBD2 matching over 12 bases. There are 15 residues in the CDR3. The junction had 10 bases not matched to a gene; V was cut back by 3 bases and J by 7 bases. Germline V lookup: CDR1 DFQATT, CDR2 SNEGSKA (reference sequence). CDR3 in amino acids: CSASPTLAGGNEQYF. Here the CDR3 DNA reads TGCAGTGCTAGTCCTACCCTAGCGGGAGGGAATGAGCAGTACTTC.

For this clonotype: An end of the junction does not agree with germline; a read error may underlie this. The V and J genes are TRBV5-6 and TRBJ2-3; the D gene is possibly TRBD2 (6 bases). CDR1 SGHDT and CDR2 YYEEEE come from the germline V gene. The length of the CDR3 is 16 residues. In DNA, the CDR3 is TGTGCCAGCAGCTTGGGGCCTTTGGGACTCCAGGATACGCGGTATTTT. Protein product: CASSLGPLGLQDTRYF.

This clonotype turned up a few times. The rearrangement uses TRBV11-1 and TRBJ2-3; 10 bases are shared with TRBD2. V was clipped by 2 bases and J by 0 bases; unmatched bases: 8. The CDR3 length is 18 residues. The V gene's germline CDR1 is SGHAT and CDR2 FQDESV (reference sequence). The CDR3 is CASSLNSGTSVSTDTQYF. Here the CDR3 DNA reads TGTGCCAGCAGCTTAAACTCCGGGACTAGCGTTAGCACAGATACGCAGTATTTT.

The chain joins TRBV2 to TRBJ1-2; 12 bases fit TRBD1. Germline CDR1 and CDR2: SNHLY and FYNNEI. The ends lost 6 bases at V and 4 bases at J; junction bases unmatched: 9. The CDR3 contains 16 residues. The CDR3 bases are TGTGCCAGCAGCATTCCCGGGACAGGGGGCATCTATGGCTACACCTTC. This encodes CASSIPGTGGIYGYTF.

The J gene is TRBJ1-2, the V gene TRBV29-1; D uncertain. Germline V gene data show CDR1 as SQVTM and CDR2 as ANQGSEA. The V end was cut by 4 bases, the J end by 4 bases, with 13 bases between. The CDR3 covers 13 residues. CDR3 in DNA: TGCAGCGTTGGAGATAGGACGGGCTATGGCTACACCTTC. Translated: CSVGDRTGYGYTF.

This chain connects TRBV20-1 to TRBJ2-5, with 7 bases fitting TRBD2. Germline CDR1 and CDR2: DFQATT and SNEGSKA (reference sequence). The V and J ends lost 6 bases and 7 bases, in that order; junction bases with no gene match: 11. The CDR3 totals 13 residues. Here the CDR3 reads CSAEGGSGGTQYF. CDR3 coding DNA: TGCAGTGCAGAGGGCGGGAGTGGTGGGACCCAGTACTTC.

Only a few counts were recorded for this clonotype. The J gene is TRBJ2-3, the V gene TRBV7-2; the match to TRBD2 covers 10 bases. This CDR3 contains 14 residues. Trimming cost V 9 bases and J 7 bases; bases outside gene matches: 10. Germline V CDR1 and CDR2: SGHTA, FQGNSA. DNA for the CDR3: TGTGCCAGGAATGTAGCGGGGGGTCGCAATACGCAGTATTTT. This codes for CARNVAGGRNTQYF. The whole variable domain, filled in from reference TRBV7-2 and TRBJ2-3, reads GAGVSQSPSNKVTEKGKDVELRCDPISGHTALYWYRQSLGQGLEFLIYFQGNSAPDKSGLPSDRFSAERTGGSVSTLTIQRTQQEDSAVYLCARNVAGGRNTQYFGPGTRLTVL.

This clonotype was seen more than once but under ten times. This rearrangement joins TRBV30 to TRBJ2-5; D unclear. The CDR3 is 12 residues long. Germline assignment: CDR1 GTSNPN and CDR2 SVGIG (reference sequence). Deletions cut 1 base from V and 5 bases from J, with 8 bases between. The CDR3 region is CAWSETKETQYF. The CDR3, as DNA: TGTGCCTGGAGTGAGACAAAGGAGACCCAGTACTTC.